This entry is about one TCR beta chain. The data belong to a study of regulatory T cells in long-lasting Graves disease. At the level of the study: Antithyroid drugs had been taken by newly diagnosed Graves' patients for under 3 months.

Germline lookup yields CDR1 MGHDK and CDR2 SYGVNS. Trimming stripped 2 bases from V and 8 bases from J, with 13 bases between. This CDR3 is 14 amino acids long. Construction of the TCR beta libraries employed iRepertoire HTBI primers in conjunction with Arm-PCR of CDR3 regions. TCRdb re-analysed the multiplex PCR reads in MiXCR, keeping a single row per CDR3 protein. In the table there are approximately 400,000 distinct CDR3 sequences, about 10% of which are singletons. Specified time point: newly diagnosed GD, antithyroid drugs for less than 3 months. There was RNA extracted from PBMCs, and the TCR library was made from it. In addition, the sample was reused for a study of T cells in Graves' hyperthyroidism and ophthalmopathy. That publication notes: Those patients with uncontrolled infection, other autoimmune disease, pregnancy or lactation were excluded. A median roughly 6.6 months before onset, the model predicted ophthalmopathy.

The TCR comes from a young woman with Graves disease. The sample here was peripheral blood mononuclear cells (PBMCs), taken at new diagnosis, from a patient treated with antithyroid drugs. J is TRBJ1-5 and V is TRBV25-1, with no clear D. CDR3 coding DNA: TGTGCCAGCAGTGAAGTTGGCGCGCGAAAGCCCCAGCATTTT. Translation gives CASSEVGARKPQHF.